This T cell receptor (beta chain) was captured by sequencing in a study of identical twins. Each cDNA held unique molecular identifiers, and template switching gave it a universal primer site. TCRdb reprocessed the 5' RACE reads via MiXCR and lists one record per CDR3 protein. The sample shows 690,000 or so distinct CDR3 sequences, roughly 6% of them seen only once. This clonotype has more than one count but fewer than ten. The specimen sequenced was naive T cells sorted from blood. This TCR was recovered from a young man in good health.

The CDR3 sequence: CASSYWRGSEGYTF. The DNA of the CDR3 is TGTGCCAGCAGTTATTGGAGGGGGTCTGAGGGCTACACCTTC. V usage is TRBV6-5 and J usage is TRBJ1-2; a possible D gene is TRBD1 (6 bases). Germline loops: CDR1 MNHEY, CDR2 SVGAGI. CDR3 size: 14 residues. The V end was cut by 3 bases, the J end by 8 bases, with 16 bases between.